The source of this T cell receptor (beta chain) is a study of sequential checkpoint blockade in melanoma. About the study: Patients were randomized 1:1 to nivolumab-then-ipilimumab or ipilimumab-then-nivolumab first-line. Maintenance nivolumab came after either treatment sequence. Study-wide points: About 30 times likelier clinical benefit followed increased tumor T-cell fraction and clonality.

This clone appeared a few times. Its antigen is undetermined. Stated treatment: randomized to nivolumab then ipilimumab (arm A) or the reverse (arm B). Measured with immunoSEQ multiplex PCR; TCRdb has only the in-frame clones, and not every one. Here the sample spans a few thousand clones, roughly 25% being singletons. Per germline, CDR1 MNHGY and CDR2 SAAAGT. The V end was cut by 4 bases, the J end by 4 bases, with 13 bases between. The CDR3 consists of 14 residues. This specimen consisted of tumor tissue (inferred from file names), obtained from a patient given nivolumab and ipilimumab in sequence. The sequence came from a human donor with melanoma. The J gene is TRBJ1-1, the V gene TRBV6-8, with unresolved D. DNA for the CDR3: TGTGCCAGCAGTTTAAGAGGGCTGGGCACTGAAGCTTTCTTT. As protein: CASSLRGLGTEAFF.